This record concerns one TCR beta chain sequence. A multiplex PCR was run with 60 Vbeta primers and 13 Jbeta primers. The data were produced by immunoSEQ multiplex PCR, yet TCRdb's version contains in-frame clones alone and is incomplete. The sample lists 150,000 to 200,000 clones, around 74% occurring once. The CDR3 runs 16 residues. Germline V gene sequence: CDR1 MGHRA, CDR2 YSYEKL. V lost 4 bases and J 4 bases, leaving 16 bases between the germline ends. The data belong to a study of cytomegalovirus exposure and HLA in healthy donors. The clonotype originates from a girl between 5 and 17 years old in good health and CMV-seropositive. The V call is TRBV4-1, the J call TRBJ1-4; D may be TRBD1 (5 bases). The material sequenced was PBMCs. The CDR3 coding sequence is TGCGCCAGCAGCCTCCGGGACTCCCAACTTAATGAAAAACTGTTTTTT. It specifies CASSLRDSQLNEKLFF.